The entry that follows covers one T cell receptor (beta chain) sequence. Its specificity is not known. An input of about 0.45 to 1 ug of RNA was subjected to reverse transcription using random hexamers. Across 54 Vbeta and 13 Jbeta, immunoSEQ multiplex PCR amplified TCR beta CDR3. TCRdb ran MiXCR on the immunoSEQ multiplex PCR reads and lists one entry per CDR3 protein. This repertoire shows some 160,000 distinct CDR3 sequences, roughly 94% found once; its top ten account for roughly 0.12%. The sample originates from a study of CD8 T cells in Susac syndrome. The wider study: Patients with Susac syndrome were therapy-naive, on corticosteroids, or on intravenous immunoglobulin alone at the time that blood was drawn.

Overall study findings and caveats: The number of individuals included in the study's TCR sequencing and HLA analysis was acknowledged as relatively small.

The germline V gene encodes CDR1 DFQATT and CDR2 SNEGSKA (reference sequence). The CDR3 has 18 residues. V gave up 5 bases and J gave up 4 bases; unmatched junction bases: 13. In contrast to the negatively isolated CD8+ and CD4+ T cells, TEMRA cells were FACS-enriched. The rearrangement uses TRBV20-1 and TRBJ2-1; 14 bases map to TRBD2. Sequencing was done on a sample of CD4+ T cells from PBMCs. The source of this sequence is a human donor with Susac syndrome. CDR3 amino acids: CSALRLAGGSVSYNEQFF. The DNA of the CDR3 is TGCAGTGCTCTCCGACTAGCGGGGGGGTCGGTCTCTTACAATGAGCAGTTCTTC.